The sequence of this T cell receptor beta chain was determined in a study of regulatory T cells in long-lasting Graves disease. On the study more broadly: Antithyroid drugs had been given to newly diagnosed Graves' patients for under 3 months.

As to time point: newly diagnosed GD, antithyroid drugs for less than 3 months. PBMCs were the source of the RNA used for TCR sequencing. Overall study results and limits: Favored usage of TRBV28, TRBJ1-2 and TRBJ2-5 was recorded in persistent disease.

The CDR3 is 14 amino acids. Germline-derived CDR1 and CDR2 are MNHEY and SVGEGT. Trimming pared 7 bases from V and 0 bases from J, leaving 11 bases between. CDR3-region Arm-PCR and iRepertoire HTBI primers produced the TCR beta libraries. MiXCR, applied by TCRdb to the multiplex PCR reads, yields one record per CDR3 protein. The data show a few hundred thousand distinct CDR3 sequences, roughly 12% seen once. There are many counts of this clonotype. Its antigen is unidentified. These data are also associated with another study on T cells in Graves' hyperthyroidism and ophthalmopathy.

V is TRBV6-2 or TRBV6-3 and J is TRBJ2-3; no clear D gene. This clonotype was sampled from a woman under 30 with Graves disease. The source was peripheral blood mononuclear cells (PBMCs), collected at new diagnosis, from a patient treated with antithyroid drugs. CDR3 in DNA: TGTGCCAGCAAGACCGGAGCTAGCACAGATACGCAGTATTTT. Amino acid sequence: CASKTGASTDTQYF.